This T cell receptor beta chain was profiled in a study of human T cells and chemical hapten exposure. Study observations and caveats: The number of TCRs above 1 in 1000 frequency did not change after DPC sensitization. Expanded TCRs showed more large CDR3 clusters than pre-sensitization or healthy control sets.

In this sample, this clonotype turned up a few times. The antigen remains unidentified. Time point noted: pre-sensitization, week 0. The treatment here: therapeutic diphenylcyclopropenone sensitization with weekly scalp DPC. TCRdb used MiXCR to reprocess the RACE reads, holding one entry per CDR3 protein. Altogether approximately 320,000 distinct CDR3 sequences are present, around 5% being singletons, with the ten largest covering more than 8%. Here the sequenced sample was whole blood, taken in connection with sensitization to the hapten diphenylcyclopropenone (DPC). The sequence was obtained from a woman between 18 and 29 years old with alopecia areata. Some clones in this sample may be carry-over from other donors' samples.

The CDR3 region has the DNA TGTGCCAGCAGCCCCCCGGGCACTAGGACCACAGATACGCAGTATTTT. Its protein product is CASSPPGTRTTDTQYF. The V call is TRBV7-9, the J call TRBJ2-3, with D possibly being TRBD2 (5 bases). CDR3 length equals 16 residues. Germline CDR1 reads SEHNR; CDR2 reads FQNEAQ (reference sequence). V was shortened by 5 bases and J by 2 bases, with 17 bases between the two germline ends.